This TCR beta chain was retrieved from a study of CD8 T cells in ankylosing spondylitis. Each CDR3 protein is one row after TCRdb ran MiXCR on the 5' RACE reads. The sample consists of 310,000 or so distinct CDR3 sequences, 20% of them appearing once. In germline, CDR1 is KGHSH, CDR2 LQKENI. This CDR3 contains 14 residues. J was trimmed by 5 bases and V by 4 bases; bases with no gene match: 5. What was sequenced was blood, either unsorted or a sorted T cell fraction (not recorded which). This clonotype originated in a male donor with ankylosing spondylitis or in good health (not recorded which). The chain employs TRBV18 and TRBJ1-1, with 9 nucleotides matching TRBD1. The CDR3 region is CASSQTGGGTEAFF. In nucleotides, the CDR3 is TGTGCCAGCTCACAGACAGGGGGAGGGACTGAAGCTTTCTTT.